The sequence of this T cell receptor beta chain was determined in a study of blood T cell repertoires in COVID-19. Study at large: The study drew acute and convalescent COVID-19 samples from the United States, Italy and Spain. PBMCs, B-cell-depleted T cells, or T cells were the source of the cDNA or gDNA that made up the material.

The CDR3 extends over 16 amino acids. CDR1 and CDR2 from the germline V gene are LNHDA and SQIVND (reference sequence). V shed 1 base and J shed 1 base, with 13 bases lying between them. Authors' methods: Reference gene primers were amplified, and this amplification served to estimate nucleated cell counts. Sequenced by immunoSEQ multiplex PCR; TCRdb stores in-frame clones only, minus some. V and J calls and clone size follow that table, whereas D and trimming were derived from the DNA. The sample includes hundreds of thousands of clones, around nine tenths of them seen just once. Sequencing used peripheral blood. The source of this sequence is a woman aged 35 to 49 who had recovered from COVID-19. The chain joins TRBV19 to TRBJ1-1; TRBD1 might be the D (6 bases). The CDR3 loop is CASSIGTTGANTEAFF. In DNA form, the CDR3 reads TGTGCCAGTAGTATAGGGACGACAGGAGCGAACACTGAAGCTTTCTTT. The variable domain in full, with the rest retrieved from reference TRBV19 and TRBJ1-1, is DGGITQSPKYLFRKEGQNVTLSCEQNLNHDAMYWYRQDPGQGLRLIYYSQIVNDFQKGDIAEGYSVSREKKESFPLTVTSAQKNPTAFYLCASSIGTTGANTEAFFGQGTRLTVV.